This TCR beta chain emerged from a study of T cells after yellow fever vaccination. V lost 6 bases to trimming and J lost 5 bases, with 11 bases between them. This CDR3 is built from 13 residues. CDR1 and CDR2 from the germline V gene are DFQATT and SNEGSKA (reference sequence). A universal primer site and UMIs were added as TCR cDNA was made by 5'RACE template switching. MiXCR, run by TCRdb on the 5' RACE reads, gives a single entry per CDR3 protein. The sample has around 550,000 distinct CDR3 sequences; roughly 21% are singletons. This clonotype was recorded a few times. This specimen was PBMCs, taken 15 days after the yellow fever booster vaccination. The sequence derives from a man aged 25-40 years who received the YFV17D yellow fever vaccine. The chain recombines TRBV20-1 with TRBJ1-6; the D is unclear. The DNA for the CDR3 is TGCAGTGCGAGGGCCCGACATAATTCACCCCTCCACTTT. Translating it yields CSARARHNSPLHF.